This T cell receptor (beta chain) was captured by sequencing in a study of CXCR3-negative and CXCR3-positive naive CD8 T cells. It was by 5' RACE with UMI labels that the TRB cDNA libraries were prepared. TCRdb reprocessed the 5' RACE reads, with one entry per CDR3 protein and no DNA. The sample table includes roughly 90,000 distinct CDR3 sequences. The CDR3 extends over 20 amino acids. The V gene's germline CDR1 is MNHEY and CDR2 SVGEGT. The study's findings and limits: Expression of CXCR3 was partially reduced after cryopreservation, and fresh PBMCs were used in most assays.

In the case of this clonotype: Its antigen is unknown.

The sequenced sample consisted of naive CXCR3- CD8+ T cells from blood. Subset reported: CD45RO-CCR7+CD27+CD95- naive CD8+ T cells lacking CXCR3 (TNR3-). The rearrangement uses TRBV6-2 or TRBV6-3 and TRBJ1-1; TCRdb indicates TRBD1, and absent DNA this call remains unverified. This TCR derives from a human donor in good health. Some clones in this sample may be carry-over from other donors' samples. This chain's CDR3 is CASSYRIALRGQGVNTEAFF.